What follows are 20 T cell receptor beta chains derived from one specimen sequenced in a study of T-cell memory formation after mild COVID-19. TCRdb re-derived calls from the 5' RACE reads in MiXCR, one entry per CDR3 protein. This sample has approximately 250,000 distinct CDR3 sequences, with roughly a sixth found just once. Source material: PBMCs or a T cell subset sorted from them (not recorded which). These receptor sequences come from a man aged 18-30 years who had mild COVID-19 (a few samples of this study predate the infection). Cell type and time point are not known.

This clonotype appeared a few times. The V call is TRBV10-3, the J call TRBJ1-2, with a tentative D call TRBD1 (5 bases). This CDR3 has 14 residues. V was pared by 4 bases and J by 7 bases, with 16 bases between. The germline gives CDR1 ENHRY, CDR2 SYGVKD. CDR3 nucleotides: TGTGCCATCAGTGGGGGAGACAGATCGGCTGGCTACACCTTC. Its protein product is CAISGGDRSAGYTF.

This clonotype showed up just a few times. The chain uses TRBV24-1 and TRBJ2-3; TRBD2 is a possible D gene (7 bases). The CDR3 length is 14 residues. V dropped 4 bases and J dropped 5 bases, with 12 bases sitting between them. Germline loops: CDR1 KGHDR, CDR2 SFDVKD. The CDR3 protein is CATSDGGPGDTQYF. DNA of the CDR3: TGTGCCACCAGTGACGGGGGGCCGGGAGATACGCAGTATTTT.

This rearrangement joins TRBV7-2 to TRBJ2-2; D remains unclear. In germline, CDR1 is SGHTA, CDR2 FQGNSA. This CDR3 spans 15 amino acids. Trimming left V 5 bases short and J 1 base short, with 11 bases between. CDR3 DNA sequence: TGTGCCAGCAGCACGGTGACACGGAACACCGGGGAGCTGTTTTTT. This sequence encodes CASSTVTRNTGELFF. Supplemented by reference TRBV7-2 and TRBJ2-2, the full variable domain reads GAGVSQSPSNKVTEKGKDVELRCDPISGHTALYWYRQSLGQGLEFLIYFQGNSAPDKSGLPSDRFSAERTGGSVSTLTIQRTQQEDSAVYLCASSTVTRNTGELFFGEGSRLTVL.

The CDR3: CASSDASDTGELFF. DNA for the CDR3: TGTGCCAGCAGTGACGCTAGCGACACCGGGGAGCTGTTTTTT. V and J are TRBV6-4 and TRBJ2-2, with D perhaps TRBD2 (6 bases). Germline lookup yields CDR1 MRHNA and CDR2 SNTAGT. The CDR3 is made up of 14 amino acids. Between the trimmed V and J ends, which lost 2 bases and 3 bases, there was a span of 7 bases.

The rearrangement links TRBV7-9 to TRBJ2-7; no clear D gene. The CDR3 spans 12 residues. The germline V and J ends were trimmed by 5 bases and 3 bases, with 8 bases remaining between them. Per the germline V gene, CDR1 is SEHNR and CDR2 is FQNEAQ (reference sequence). The CDR3 DNA reads as TGTGCCAGCAGCGGACGGAACTACGAGCAGTACTTC. Its protein product is CASSGRNYEQYF.

This clonotype was recorded many times. The chain joins TRBV5-1 to TRBJ2-7; TRBD2 is a possible D gene (5 bases). Per germline, CDR1 SGHRS and CDR2 YFSETQ. This CDR3 has 14 residues. V was trimmed by 2 bases and J by 6 bases, leaving 15 bases between them. The CDR3 loop is CASSLGAEVGEQYF. The DNA of the CDR3 is TGCGCCAGCAGCTTAGGTGCGGAGGTTGGCGAGCAGTACTTC.

The chain has TRBV29-1 and TRBJ2-2; D not resolved. This CDR3 spans 11 amino acids. CDR1 is SQVTM, CDR2 ANQGSEA, per germline. V lost 7 bases to trimming and J lost 1 base, with 4 bases between them. This CDR3 reads CSALNTGELFF. The CDR3, as DNA: TGCAGCGCCCTGAACACCGGGGAGCTGTTTTTT.

The chain combines TRBV7-2 with TRBJ2-2, with D perhaps given as TRBD1 or TRBD2 (5 bases each). Germline values: CDR1 SGHTA, CDR2 FQGNSA. The CDR3 is 14 residues long. Trimming pared 2 bases from V and 7 bases from J, leaving 11 bases between. CDR3 in amino acids: CASSLRGVLGELFF. Here the CDR3 DNA reads TGTGCCAGCAGCTTAAGAGGGGTCCTCGGGGAGCTGTTTTTT.

DNA for the CDR3: TGCGCCAGCAGCCCCCCTGGGCGGGGGGGAGAGACCCAGTACTTC. It translates to CASSPPGRGGETQYF. The chain recombines TRBV4-1 with TRBJ2-5; 9 nucleotides agree with TRBD2. The germline V gene encodes CDR1 MGHRA and CDR2 YSYEKL. CDR3 size: 15 residues. Germline trimming cut 4 bases from V and 4 bases from J; bases unmatched to any gene: 7.

The chain links TRBV5-5 to TRBJ2-3; TRBD1 agrees at 9 bases. The CDR3 consists of 15 residues. CDR1 SGHKS and CDR2 YYEKEE come from the germline V gene (reference sequence). The V gene end was trimmed by 4 bases and the J gene end by 4 bases; junction bases not matched to a gene: 7. This CDR3 reads CASSPRGTGSDTQYF. The CDR3 DNA follows: TGTGCCAGCAGCCCGAGGGGGACAGGGTCAGATACGCAGTATTTT. Drawing the rest from reference TRBV5-5 and TRBJ2-3, the complete variable domain is DAGVTQSPTHLIKTRGQQVTLRCSPISGHKSVSWYQQVLGQGPQFIFQYYEKEERGRGNFPDRFSARQFPNYSSELNVNALLLGDSALYLCASSPRGTGSDTQYFGPGTRLTVL.

The chain carries TRBV12-3 or TRBV12-4 and TRBJ2-1; D is undetermined. The CDR3 length is 11 residues. V was pared by 4 bases and J by 15 bases, with 13 bases between. This chain's CDR3 is CASSSWLNWFF. For the CDR3, the DNA is TGTGCCAGCAGTTCGTGGCTAAATTGGTTCTTC.

V and J are TRBV7-7 and TRBJ2-5; D uncertain. Germline assignment: CDR1 SSHAT and CDR2 FNYEAQ (reference sequence). V lost 5 bases, J lost 7 bases, and 20 bases lay in between. The length of the CDR3 is 15 residues. The CDR3 DNA follows: TGTGCCAGCAGCCCGACAAGTCCGAGATCGGGGACCCAGTACTTC. Amino acids: CASSPTSPRSGTQYF.

This clonotype came up a few times. The rearrangement uses TRBV4-1 and TRBJ2-3; no clear D. Trimming shortened V by 0 bases and J by 0 bases, and 10 bases separated the two germline ends. The CDR3 totals 16 residues. The germline gives CDR1 MGHRA, CDR2 YSYEKL. CDR3 loop: CASSQESRPSTDTQYF. CDR3 DNA: TGCGCCAGCAGCCAAGAATCCCGACCGAGCACAGATACGCAGTATTTT.

This clonotype was observed a handful of times. The chain links TRBV3-1 to TRBJ2-7, with D possibly being TRBD2 (6 bases). The V end was cut by 1 base, the J end by 0 bases, with 10 bases between. The CDR3 length is 15 residues. The germline V gene encodes CDR1 LGHDT and CDR2 YNNKEL (reference sequence). CDR3 amino acids: CASSQAAGFSYEQYF. The CDR3 coding sequence is TGTGCCAGCAGCCAAGCTGCGGGGTTCTCCTACGAGCAGTACTTC.

V and J are TRBV10-1 and TRBJ2-2; D may match TRBD1 or TRBD2 (5 bases each). CDR3 size: 12 residues. V was shortened by 2 bases and J by 14 bases, with 12 bases between the two germline ends. Germline CDR1 reads WNHNN; CDR2 reads SYGVQD (reference sequence). The CDR3 is CASSESSGTLFF. The CDR3 nucleotides read TGCGCCAGCAGTGAGAGTTCCGGGACCCTGTTTTTT.

The V and J genes are TRBV5-1 and TRBJ2-3, with a tentative D call TRBD2 (7 bases). CDR3 size: 16 residues. Trimming cost V 3 bases and J 4 bases, with 18 bases left between them. CDR1 is SGHRS, CDR2 YFSETQ, per germline. In nucleotides, the CDR3 is TGCGCCAGCAGCTCCGGCTGGGCGGGGGCGGCAGATACGCAGTATTTT. It encodes CASSSGWAGAADTQYF.

This clonotype was detected a few times. This chain links TRBV9 with TRBJ1-2; perhaps TRBD1 as D (6 bases). Trimming removed 3 bases at V and 4 bases at J, with 13 bases between. Germline assignment: CDR1 SGDLS and CDR2 YYNGEE. CDR3 length equals 14 residues. The CDR3 is CASSGPGALYGYTF. For the CDR3, the DNA is TGTGCCAGCAGCGGCCCAGGGGCTCTCTATGGCTACACCTTC.

The chain combines TRBV12-3 or TRBV12-4 with TRBJ2-7, with D perhaps matching TRBD1 (6 bases). Trimming cost V 8 bases and J 5 bases, with 13 bases left between them. This CDR3 comprises 12 residues. CDR3 DNA sequence: TGTGCCAGCCGAAACAGGGACCACGAGCAGTACTTC. Amino acid sequence: CASRNRDHEQYF.

This clonotype has more than one count but fewer than ten. The genes are TRBV7-6 and TRBJ2-7; the match to TRBD1 covers 7 bases. Losses at the gene ends were 1 base for V and 2 bases for J; bases not matched to a gene: 5. Germline-derived CDR1 and CDR2 are SGHVS and FNYEAQ. This CDR3 comprises 15 residues. The CDR3, as DNA: TGTGCCAGCAGCTTAGGACAGGGTGGGCCCTACGAGCAGTACTTC. Translated, it gives CASSLGQGGPYEQYF.

The CDR3 loop reads CASSIIDPGELFF. The CDR3, as DNA: TGTGCCAGTAGTATAATAGATCCCGGGGAGCTGTTTTTT. The V call is TRBV19, the J call TRBJ2-2; no clear D gene. The V and J ends lost 2 bases and 6 bases respectively, with 7 bases between them. CDR1 and CDR2 (germline): LNHDA, SQIVND (reference sequence). This CDR3 spans 13 amino acids.